Included here is one T cell receptor beta chain sequence, with context. These data are taken from a study of blood T cell repertoires in COVID-19. The overall study: The analysed material was cDNA or gDNA that came from T cells, B-cell-depleted T cells, or PBMCs.

The data were produced by immunoSEQ multiplex PCR, yet TCRdb's version contains in-frame clones alone and is incomplete. The data show roughly 330,000 clones, around 87% seen once. This CDR3 is built from 19 residues. Deletions cut 0 bases from V and 0 bases from J, with 21 bases between. Germline lookup yields CDR1 MNHEY and CDR2 SVGEGT. Sequenced: PBMCs or T cells enriched from blood (not recorded which). The chain employs TRBV6-2 or TRBV6-3 and TRBJ2-7; D is perhaps TRBD2 (6 bases). This sequence was found in a woman in her twenties or thirties who had recovered from COVID-19. The CDR3 coding sequence is TGTGCCAGCAGTTACTCGAGATCCCCACGCGAGCGGGTCTCCTACGAGCAGTACTTC. Protein sequence: CASSYSRSPRERVSYEQYF.